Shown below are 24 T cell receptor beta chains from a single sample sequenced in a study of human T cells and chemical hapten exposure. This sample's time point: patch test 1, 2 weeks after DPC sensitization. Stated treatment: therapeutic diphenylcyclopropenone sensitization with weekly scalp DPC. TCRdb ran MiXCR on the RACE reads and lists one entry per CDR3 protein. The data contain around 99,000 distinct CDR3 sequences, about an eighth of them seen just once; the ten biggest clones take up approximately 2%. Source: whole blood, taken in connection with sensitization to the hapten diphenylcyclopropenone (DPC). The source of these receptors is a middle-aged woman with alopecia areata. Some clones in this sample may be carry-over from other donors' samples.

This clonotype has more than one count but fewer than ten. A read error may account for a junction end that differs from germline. The CDR3 loop reads CSARDGGPEAFF. CDR3 nucleotides: TGCAGTGCTAGAGATGGAGGCCCTGAGGCTTTCTTT. V is TRBV20-1 and J is TRBJ1-1, with no clear D. The CDR3 covers 12 residues. The germline gives CDR1 DFQATT, CDR2 SNEGSKA (reference sequence).

The CDR3 sequence: CASSVVETSHNEQFF. The CDR3, as DNA: TGTGCCAGCAGCGTAGTCGAGACTAGCCACAATGAGCAGTTCTTC. The chain joins TRBV9 to TRBJ2-1, with TRBD2 identical over 7 bases. The germline V gene encodes CDR1 SGDLS and CDR2 YYNGEE. V trimming: 0 bases; J trimming: 5 bases; junction bases outside the gene matches: 5. The CDR3 is 15 amino acids.

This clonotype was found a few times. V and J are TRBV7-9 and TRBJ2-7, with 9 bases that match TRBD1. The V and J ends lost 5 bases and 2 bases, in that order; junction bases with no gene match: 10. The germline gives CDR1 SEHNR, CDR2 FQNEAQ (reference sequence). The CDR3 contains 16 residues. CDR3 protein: CASSLQTGTGPYEQYF. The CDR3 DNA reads TGTGCCAGCAGCCTACAGACGGGGACAGGGCCCTACGAGCAGTACTTC. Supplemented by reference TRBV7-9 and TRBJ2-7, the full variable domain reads DTGVSQNPRHKITKRGQNVTFRCDPISEHNRLYWYRQTLGQGPEFLTYFQNEAQLEKSRLLSDRFSAERPKGSFSTLEIQRTEQGDSAMYLCASSLQTGTGPYEQYFGPGTRLTVT.

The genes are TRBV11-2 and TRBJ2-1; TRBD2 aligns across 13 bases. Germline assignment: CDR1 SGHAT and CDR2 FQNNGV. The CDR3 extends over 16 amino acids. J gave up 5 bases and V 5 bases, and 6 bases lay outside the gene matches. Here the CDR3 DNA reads TGTGCCAGCAGCCGGACTAGCGGGAGTTCCCACAATGAGCAGTTCTTC. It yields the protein CASSRTSGSSHNEQFF.

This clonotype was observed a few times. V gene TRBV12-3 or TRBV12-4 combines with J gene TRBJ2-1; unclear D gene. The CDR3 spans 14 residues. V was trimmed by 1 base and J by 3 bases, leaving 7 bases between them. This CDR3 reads CASSLGRSYNEQFF. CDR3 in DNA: TGTGCCAGCAGTTTAGGACGGAGCTACAATGAGCAGTTCTTC.

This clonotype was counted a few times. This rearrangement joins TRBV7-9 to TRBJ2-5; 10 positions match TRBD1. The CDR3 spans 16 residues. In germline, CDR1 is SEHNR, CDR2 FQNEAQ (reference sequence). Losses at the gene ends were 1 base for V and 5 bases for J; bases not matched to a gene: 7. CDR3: CASSLGGTGVRETQYF. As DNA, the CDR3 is TGTGCCAGCAGCTTAGGCGGGACAGGGGTCCGGGAGACCCAGTACTTC.

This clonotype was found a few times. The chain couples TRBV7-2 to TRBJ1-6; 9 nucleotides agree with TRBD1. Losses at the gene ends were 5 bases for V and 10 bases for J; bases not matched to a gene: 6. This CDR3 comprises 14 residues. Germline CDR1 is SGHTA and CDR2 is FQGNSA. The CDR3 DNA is TGTGCCAGCAGCCCAGACAGGGGGTACTCACCCCTCCACTTT. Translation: CASSPDRGYSPLHF.

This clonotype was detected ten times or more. For the CDR3, the DNA is TGTGCCAGCAGTCAAGTTAGCGTGGATACGCAGTATTTT. Its translation: CASSQVSVDTQYF. This sequence joins TRBV28 and TRBJ2-3; weak D call: TRBD2 (5 bases). Germline CDR1 MDHEN, CDR2 SYDVKM. The V and J ends lost 5 bases and 6 bases respectively, with 12 bases between them. CDR3 length: 13 residues.

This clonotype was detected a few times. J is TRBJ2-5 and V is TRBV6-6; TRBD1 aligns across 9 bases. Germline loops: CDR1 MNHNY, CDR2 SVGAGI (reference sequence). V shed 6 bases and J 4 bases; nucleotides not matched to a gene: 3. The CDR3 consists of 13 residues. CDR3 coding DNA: TGTGCCAGCAGCACAGGGGGCTCAGAGACCCAGTACTTC. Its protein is CASSTGGSETQYF.

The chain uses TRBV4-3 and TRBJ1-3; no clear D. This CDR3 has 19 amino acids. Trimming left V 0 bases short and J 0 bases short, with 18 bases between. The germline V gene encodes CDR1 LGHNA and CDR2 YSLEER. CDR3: CASSQDPGRLGSSGNTIYF. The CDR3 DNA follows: TGCGCCAGCAGCCAAGATCCCGGGCGCCTAGGGAGCTCTGGAAACACCATATATTTT.

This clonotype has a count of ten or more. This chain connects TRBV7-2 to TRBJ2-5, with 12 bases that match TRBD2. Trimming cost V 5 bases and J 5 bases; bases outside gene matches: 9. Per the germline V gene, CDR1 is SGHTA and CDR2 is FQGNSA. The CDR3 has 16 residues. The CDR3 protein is CASSPRLAGAGETQYF. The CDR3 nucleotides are TGTGCCAGCAGCCCCCGACTAGCGGGAGCGGGGGAGACCCAGTACTTC.

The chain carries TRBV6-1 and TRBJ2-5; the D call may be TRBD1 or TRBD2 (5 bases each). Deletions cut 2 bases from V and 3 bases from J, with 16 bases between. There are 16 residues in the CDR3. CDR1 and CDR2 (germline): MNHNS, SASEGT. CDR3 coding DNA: TGTGCCAGCAGTGAATTACGCGAGGGACCAAAAGAGACCCAGTACTTC. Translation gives CASSELREGPKETQYF.

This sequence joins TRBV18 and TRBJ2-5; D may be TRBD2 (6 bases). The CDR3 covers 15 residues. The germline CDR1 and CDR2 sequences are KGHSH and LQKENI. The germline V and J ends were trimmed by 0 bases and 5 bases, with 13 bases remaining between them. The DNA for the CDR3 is TGTGCCAGCTCACCACCGGTGGGACTGAAGGAGACCCAGTACTTC. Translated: CASSPPVGLKETQYF.

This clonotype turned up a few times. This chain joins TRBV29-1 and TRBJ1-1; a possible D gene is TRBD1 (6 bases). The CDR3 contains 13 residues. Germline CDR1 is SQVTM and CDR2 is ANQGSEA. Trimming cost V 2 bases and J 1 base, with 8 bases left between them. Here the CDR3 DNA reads TGCAGCGTTGAAATACAGGGGAACACTGAAGCTTTCTTT. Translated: CSVEIQGNTEAFF.

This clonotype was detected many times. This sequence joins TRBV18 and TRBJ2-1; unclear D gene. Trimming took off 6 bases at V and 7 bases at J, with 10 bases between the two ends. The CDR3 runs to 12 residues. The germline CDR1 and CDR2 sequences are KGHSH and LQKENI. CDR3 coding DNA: TGTGCCAGCTCGATCATAGTAAATGAGCAGTTCTTC. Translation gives CASSIIVNEQFF.

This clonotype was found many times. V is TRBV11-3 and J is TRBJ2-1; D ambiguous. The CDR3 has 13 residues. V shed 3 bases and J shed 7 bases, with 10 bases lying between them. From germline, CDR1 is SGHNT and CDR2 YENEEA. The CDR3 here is CASSLSPRNEQFF. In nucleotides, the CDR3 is TGTGCCAGCAGCTTGAGTCCAAGGAATGAGCAGTTCTTC.

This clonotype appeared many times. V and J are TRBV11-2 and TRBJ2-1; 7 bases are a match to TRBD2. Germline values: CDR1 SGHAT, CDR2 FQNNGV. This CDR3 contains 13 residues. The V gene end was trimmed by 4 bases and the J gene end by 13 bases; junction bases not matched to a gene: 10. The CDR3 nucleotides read TGTGCCAGCAGCTCCAACCCCGGACTAGACCAGTTCTTC. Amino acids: CASSSNPGLDQFF.

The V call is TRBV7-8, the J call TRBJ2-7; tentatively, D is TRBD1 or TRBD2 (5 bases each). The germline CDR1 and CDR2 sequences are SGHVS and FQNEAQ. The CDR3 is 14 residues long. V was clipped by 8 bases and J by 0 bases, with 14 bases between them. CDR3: CASPPGPSSYEQYF. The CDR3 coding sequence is TGTGCCAGCCCCCCGGGACCTAGCTCCTACGAGCAGTACTTC.

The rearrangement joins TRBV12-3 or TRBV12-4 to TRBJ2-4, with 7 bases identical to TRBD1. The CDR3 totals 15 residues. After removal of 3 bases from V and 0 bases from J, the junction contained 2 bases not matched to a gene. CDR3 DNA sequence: TGTGCCAGCAGTTTCAGGGGGATAGCCAAAAACATTCAGTACTTC. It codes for CASSFRGIAKNIQYF.

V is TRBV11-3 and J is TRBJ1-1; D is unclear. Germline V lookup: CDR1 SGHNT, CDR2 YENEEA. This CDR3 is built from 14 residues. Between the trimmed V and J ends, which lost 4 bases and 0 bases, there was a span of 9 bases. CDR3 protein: CASSSDGMNTEAFF. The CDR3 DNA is TGTGCCAGCAGCTCTGACGGCATGAACACTGAAGCTTTCTTT.

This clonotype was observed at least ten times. The DNA of the CDR3 is TGTGCCAGCAGTTTATCAGAGTCTGGGGCCAACGTCCTGACTTTC. It is translated as CASSLSESGANVLTF. The V and J genes are TRBV28 and TRBJ2-6; D is unclear. The germline V and J ends were trimmed by 1 base and 1 base, with 5 bases remaining between them. This CDR3 is built from 15 residues. Germline lookup yields CDR1 MDHEN and CDR2 SYDVKM.

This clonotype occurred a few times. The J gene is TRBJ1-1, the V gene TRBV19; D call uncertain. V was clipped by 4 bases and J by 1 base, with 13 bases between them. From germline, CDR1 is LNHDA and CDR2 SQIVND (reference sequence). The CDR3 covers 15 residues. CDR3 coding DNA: TGTGCCAGTAGTACCCTGGACGGATCGAACACTGAAGCTTTCTTT. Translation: CASSTLDGSNTEAFF.

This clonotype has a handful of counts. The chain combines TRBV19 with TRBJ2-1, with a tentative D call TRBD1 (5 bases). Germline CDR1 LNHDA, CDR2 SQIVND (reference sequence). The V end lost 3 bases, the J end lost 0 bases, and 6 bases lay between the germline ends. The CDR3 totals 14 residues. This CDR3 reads CASSMGPSYNEQFF. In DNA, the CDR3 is TGTGCCAGTAGTATGGGGCCCTCCTACAATGAGCAGTTCTTC.

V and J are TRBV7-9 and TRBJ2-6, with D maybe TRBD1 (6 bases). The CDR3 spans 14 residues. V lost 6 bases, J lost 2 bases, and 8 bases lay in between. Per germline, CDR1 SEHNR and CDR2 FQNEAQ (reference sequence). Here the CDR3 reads CASRAGAGANVLTF. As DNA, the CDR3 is TGTGCCAGCAGAGCAGGGGCTGGGGCCAACGTCCTGACTTTC.